The present entry profiles one T cell receptor beta chain with its context. Its antigen remains unidentified. This entry belongs to a study of OX40 agonist ivuxolimab in advanced cancers. Study details: It was ivuxolimab, an agonistic anti-OX40 (CD134) antibody, that patients were treated with. Each patient was given ivuxolimab into a vein every 2 weeks, at 0.01 to 10 mg/kg. Earlier anti-PD-1, anti-PD-L1 or anti-CTLA-4 therapy was permitted; 30% to 45% had received some.

This CDR3 contains 16 residues. Trimming removed 3 bases at V and 3 bases at J, with 16 bases between. Germline values: CDR1 SGHRS, CDR2 YFSETQ. General study findings and limits: Average numbers of expanded clones were greater in CD8+ T cells than in CD4+.

The method was immunoSEQ multiplex PCR; TCRdb's version includes in-frame clones alone and lacks a portion of them. The data show 90,000 to 100,000 clones, with 75% to 90% seen just once and about 0.8% held by the top ten. The J gene is TRBJ2-1, the V gene TRBV5-1; D might be TRBD2 (6 bases). Sequencing was performed on CD4+ or CD8+ T cells sorted from blood, taken in a trial of the OX40 agonist ivuxolimab. The TCR sequence derives from an adult with an advanced solid tumor such as melanoma, head and neck, liver or kidney cancer. CDR3 in amino acids: CASSSSWGSGYNEQFF. Written as DNA, the CDR3 is TGCGCCAGCAGCTCCTCCTGGGGTAGCGGCTACAATGAGCAGTTCTTC.